Presented here are 30 T cell receptor beta chains from one specimen sequenced in a study of OX40 agonist ivuxolimab in advanced cancers. The repertoire was sequenced with immunoSEQ multiplex PCR; TCRdb's copy has only in-frame clones and lacks some. The repertoire consists of tens of thousands of clones, with 83% occurring once and the leading ten covering 1.4%. Sequencing used CD4+ or CD8+ T cells sorted from blood, obtained in a trial of the OX40 agonist ivuxolimab. These receptors were obtained from an adult with an advanced solid tumor such as melanoma, head and neck, liver or kidney cancer.

This clone was found a few times. This sequence joins TRBV4-2 and TRBJ1-4; D is undetermined. Germline V gene lookup returns CDR1 LGHNA and CDR2 YNFKEQ. This CDR3 has 15 amino acids. Trimming cost V 0 bases and J 4 bases, with 9 bases left between them. The CDR3 DNA sequence: TGTGCCAGCAGCCAAGAGCAGAGAGATAATGAAAAACTGTTTTTT. This codes for CASSQEQRDNEKLFF.

The CDR3 DNA reads TGTGCCAGCAGCTTGGGAACGGGGTTCGACACAGATACGCAGTATTTT. Protein: CASSLGTGFDTDTQYF. The chain uses TRBV7-2 and TRBJ2-3, with a tentative D call TRBD2 (5 bases). From germline, CDR1 is SGHTA and CDR2 FQGNSA. The CDR3 spans 16 residues. V was pared by 3 bases and J by 2 bases, with 15 bases between. The whole variable domain, remainder taken from reference TRBV7-2 and TRBJ2-3, is GAGVSQSPSNKVTEKGKDVELRCDPISGHTALYWYRQSLGQGLEFLIYFQGNSAPDKSGLPSDRFSAERTGGSVSTLTIQRTQQEDSAVYLCASSLGTGFDTDTQYFGPGTRLTVL.

The chain uses TRBV5-1 and TRBJ2-3, with 13 bases lining up with TRBD2. CDR3 length: 17 residues. Germline loops: CDR1 SGHRS, CDR2 YFSETQ. The V gene end was trimmed by 4 bases and the J gene end by 3 bases; junction bases not matched to a gene: 8. CDR3 coding DNA: TGCGCCAGCAGCCTATGGACTAGCGGGGGTAGAACAGATACGCAGTATTTT. It codes for CASSLWTSGGRTDTQYF.

This clone occurred a few times. The V gene is TRBV10-3, the J gene TRBJ1-5; D not resolved. This CDR3 has 12 amino acids. V gave up 4 bases and J gave up 3 bases, with 4 bases separating them. Germline V gives CDR1 ENHRY, CDR2 SYGVKD. The CDR3 DNA is TGTGCCATCAGTGCTAACAATCAGCCCCAGCATTTT. This codes for CAISANNQPQHF.

This clone was seen more than once but under ten times. The V call is TRBV30, the J call TRBJ2-6, with 9 bases lining up with TRBD1. The CDR3 runs 16 residues. V lost 5 bases, J lost 1 base, and 6 bases stayed unmatched. Per the germline V gene, CDR1 is GTSNPN and CDR2 is SVGIG (reference sequence). The CDR3 protein is CAWAPGQGSGANVLTF. CDR3 DNA sequence: TGTGCCTGGGCCCCGGGACAGGGTTCTGGGGCCAACGTCCTGACTTTC.

The chain links TRBV6-5 to TRBJ2-7; 8 positions agree with TRBD2. The CDR3 sequence is 14 residues long. CDR1 and CDR2 (germline): MNHEY, SVGAGI. J lost 3 bases, V lost 6 bases, and 7 bases had no gene match. This chain's CDR3 is CASSPPAGGYEQYF. For the CDR3, the DNA is TGTGCCAGCAGCCCACCCGCGGGGGGCTACGAGCAGTACTTC.

The count of this clone is one. The V and J genes are TRBV10-3 and TRBJ1-5; maybe TRBD1 (5 bases). This CDR3 spans 13 amino acids. The V and J ends lost 11 bases and 3 bases respectively, with 14 bases between them. Per germline, CDR1 ENHRY and CDR2 SYGVKD. The CDR3 DNA sequence: TGTGCCTCAAGGGACGGTACCAATCAGCCCCAGCATTTT. Translation gives CASRDGTNQPQHF.

A word on this clone: At one end the junction does not follow the germline gene, possibly because of a read error. The CDR3 loop reads CASSQDSTSNQPQHF. The CDR3 bases are TGCGCCAGTAGTCAAGACAGCACGAGCAATCAGCCCCAGCATTTT. The chain carries TRBV23-1 and TRBJ1-5, with D possibly being TRBD1 (5 bases). TRBV23-1 is treated as an ORF (open reading frame) with a function not yet certain. This CDR3 contains 15 residues.

Here the CDR3 reads CASSIDRSHGYTF. As DNA, the CDR3 is TGTGCCAGTAGTATTGACAGGTCTCATGGCTACACCTTC. V and J are TRBV19 and TRBJ1-2; a possible D gene is TRBD1 (6 bases). Germline CDR1 and CDR2: LNHDA and SQIVND (reference sequence). Trimming took 3 bases from V and 6 from J, leaving 11 bases between them. The CDR3 consists of 13 residues.

The chain carries TRBV2 and TRBJ2-3, with 9 bases aligning to TRBD2. CDR1 is SNHLY, CDR2 FYNNEI, per germline. V was clipped by 3 bases and J by 5 bases; unmatched bases: 6. The CDR3 has 15 residues. The CDR3 sequence is CASSDSAGGIDTQYF. CDR3 in DNA: TGTGCCAGCAGTGACTCGGCGGGGGGGATAGATACGCAGTATTTT.

The rearrangement joins TRBV19 to TRBJ1-3; the match to TRBD1 covers 7 bases. This CDR3 contains 14 residues. The ends lost 7 bases at V and 2 bases at J; junction bases unmatched: 5. Germline V CDR1 and CDR2: LNHDA, SQIVND (reference sequence). CDR3 in DNA: TGTGCCAGTAATGTACAGGGGACTGGAAACACCATATATTTT. Translation gives CASNVQGTGNTIYF.

CDR3 in amino acids: CASLEGRTDTQYF. For the CDR3, the DNA is TGTGCCAGCCTCGAGGGCCGCACAGATACGCAGTATTTT. This chain joins TRBV7-8 and TRBJ2-3, with a tentative D call TRBD2 (5 bases). CDR1 and CDR2 from the germline V gene are SGHVS and FQNEAQ. The CDR3 totals 13 residues. Trimming left V 8 bases short and J 1 base short, with 10 bases between.

V usage is TRBV13 and J usage is TRBJ2-5; the match to TRBD1 covers 10 bases. The CDR3 runs 17 residues. Germline trimming cut 4 bases from V and 5 bases from J; bases unmatched to any gene: 13. Germline CDR1 reads PRHDT; CDR2 reads FYEKMQ (reference sequence). The CDR3 region is CASSSGIMTGGRETQYF. The CDR3 nucleotides are TGTGCCAGCAGCTCCGGCATCATGACAGGGGGCAGGGAGACCCAGTACTTC.

This chain uses TRBV28 with TRBJ1-2; the D is unclear. The CDR3 contains 13 residues. The germline V gene has CDR1 MDHEN and CDR2 SYDVKM. Trimming removed 7 bases from V and 4 bases from J, with 13 bases in between. CDR3 nucleotide sequence: TGTGCCAGCACCTACGGACGGACCTATGGCTACACCTTC. It yields the protein CASTYGRTYGYTF.

The chain links TRBV6-6 to TRBJ1-2; no firm D call. Trimming cost V 6 bases and J 2 bases, with 10 bases left between them. Per the germline V gene, CDR1 is MNHNY and CDR2 is SVGAGI (reference sequence). This CDR3 is built from 13 residues. The CDR3 DNA sequence: TGTGCCAGCAGCCTCTCTCAGAACTATGGCTACACCTTC. Its translation is CASSLSQNYGYTF.

The chain recombines TRBV6-4 with TRBJ1-1; D is perhaps TRBD1 (5 bases). The CDR3 runs to 15 residues. Germline CDR1 reads MRHNA; CDR2 reads SNTAGT. The V gene lost 2 bases and the J gene lost 2 bases, with 12 bases spanning the gap. Here the CDR3 reads CASSDGAGTNTEAFF. Written as DNA, the CDR3 is TGTGCCAGCAGTGACGGGGCAGGGACTAACACTGAAGCTTTCTTT.

This clone was seen a few times. The V and J genes are TRBV18 and TRBJ1-3, with no clear D. CDR1 and CDR2 (germline): KGHSH, LQKENI. With 1 base removed from V and 0 bases from J, the gap between germline ends came to 13 bases. The CDR3 is 17 amino acids. The CDR3 bases are TGTGCCAGCTCACCACAAAGGACGGAGAGCTCTGGAAACACCATATATTTT. This gives the protein CASSPQRTESSGNTIYF.

The chain couples TRBV7-2 to TRBJ2-7; D ambiguous. The CDR3 sequence is 14 residues long. V was clipped by 4 bases and J by 2 bases, with 12 bases between them. The germline V gene encodes CDR1 SGHTA and CDR2 FQGNSA. Here the CDR3 DNA reads TGTGCCAGCAGCTCAAACATGGTGGCCTACGAGCAGTACTTC. Translating gives CASSSNMVAYEQYF.

V usage is TRBV29-1 and J usage is TRBJ2-1, with D possibly matching TRBD1 (6 bases). CDR1 is SQVTM and CDR2 is ANQGSEA in the germline V gene. This CDR3 region has 14 residues. Deletions cut 4 bases from V and 4 bases from J, with 14 bases between. The CDR3 coding sequence is TGCAGCGTTGTGGGGGCCCAATCGTACAATGAGCAGTTCTTC. Translating gives CSVVGAQSYNEQFF.

This chain links TRBV5-1 with TRBJ2-1; the D is unclear. With 0 bases removed from V and 6 bases from J, the gap between germline ends came to 10 bases. Germline CDR1 SGHRS, CDR2 YFSETQ. The CDR3 length is 14 residues. CDR3 amino acids: CASSLVVAGNEQFF. CDR3 in DNA: TGCGCCAGCAGCTTGGTAGTAGCCGGCAATGAGCAGTTCTTC.

This chain uses TRBV7-9 with TRBJ1-1; tentative D call: TRBD1 (5 bases). This CDR3 has 14 amino acids. With 1 base removed from V and 2 bases from J, the gap between germline ends came to 8 bases. The germline V gene has CDR1 SEHNR and CDR2 FQNEAQ (reference sequence). CDR3 bases: TGTGCCAGCAGCTTAGAGAGGGGAAACACTGAAGCTTTCTTT. Amino acid sequence: CASSLERGNTEAFF.

V usage is TRBV4-1 and J usage is TRBJ1-1; no clear D gene. CDR3 size: 17 residues. V dropped 4 bases and J dropped 1 base, with 19 bases sitting between them. Per germline, CDR1 MGHRA and CDR2 YSYEKL. This CDR3 is CASSPPVTPRQNTEAFF. The CDR3 DNA is TGCGCCAGCAGCCCCCCCGTGACCCCCCGACAGAACACTGAAGCTTTCTTT.

This chain links TRBV6-5 with TRBJ1-3; D might be TRBD1 (5 bases). Per germline, CDR1 MNHEY and CDR2 SVGAGI. Trimming shortened V by 6 bases and J by 4 bases, and 7 bases separated the two germline ends. The CDR3 extends over 12 amino acids. The CDR3 spells CASSQGGNTIYF. In DNA form, the CDR3 reads TGTGCCAGCAGCCAGGGAGGAAACACCATATATTTT.

The genes are TRBV6-6 and TRBJ1-6, with D unclear. The V gene lost 6 bases and the J gene lost 12 bases, with 12 bases spanning the gap. The CDR3 runs to 12 residues. Per germline, CDR1 MNHNY and CDR2 SVGAGI (reference sequence). CDR3 nucleotides: TGTGCCAGCAGGACTGGAGGGAGACCCCTCCACTTT. Its protein is CASRTGGRPLHF.

This clone occurred a few times. V gene TRBV6-1 combines with J gene TRBJ1-5; no reliable D call. The CDR3 has 14 residues. Looked up from germline, CDR1 is MNHNS and CDR2 is SASEGT. Trimming left V 0 bases short and J 6 bases short, with 9 bases between. DNA of the CDR3: TGTGCCAGCAGTGAAGCGCCCGCGGTTCAGCCCCAGCATTTT. Its protein is CASSEAPAVQPQHF.

The V gene is TRBV28, the J gene TRBJ2-1; D possibly corresponds to TRBD2 (7 bases). Trimming stripped 6 bases from V and 6 bases from J, with 18 bases between. CDR3 length equals 15 residues. Germline V gene lookup returns CDR1 MDHEN and CDR2 SYDVKM. CDR3 sequence (DNA): TGTGCCAGCAGCTTAGGGGGGGGGCCGTCCAATGAGCAGTTCTTC. It translates to CASSLGGGPSNEQFF.

The chain couples TRBV5-1 to TRBJ1-6; 7 bases line up with TRBD1. This CDR3 has 16 residues. CDR1 is SGHRS and CDR2 is YFSETQ in the germline V gene. The J segment lost 7 bases and the V segment lost 4 bases, leaving 11 bases of the junction unmatched. The CDR3 loop reads CASSRNRGLTNSPLHF. CDR3 coding DNA: TGCGCCAGCAGCCGGAACAGGGGATTGACGAATTCACCCCTCCACTTT.

This rearrangement joins TRBV14 to TRBJ2-3; D possibly corresponds to TRBD2 (6 bases). The germline gives CDR1 SGHDN, CDR2 FVKESK. This CDR3 has 15 residues. V was clipped by 1 base and J by 6 bases, with 14 bases between them. The CDR3 loop is CASSQGGREADTQYF. The DNA for the CDR3 is TGTGCCAGCAGCCAAGGTGGCAGGGAGGCCGATACGCAGTATTTT.

V is TRBV14 and J is TRBJ2-2; 9 bases map to TRBD2. In germline, CDR1 is SGHDN, CDR2 FVKESK. J was trimmed by 5 bases and V by 4 bases; bases with no gene match: 5. CDR3 length equals 15 residues. The CDR3 here is CASSLAGGATGELFF. Here the CDR3 DNA reads TGTGCCAGCAGCCTCGCGGGGGGGGCAACCGGGGAGCTGTTTTTT.

The rearrangement joins TRBV10-2 to TRBJ2-5; D may be TRBD2 (6 bases). CDR3 length equals 14 residues. V was clipped by 7 bases and J by 4 bases, with 16 bases between them. The germline V gene encodes CDR1 WSHSY and CDR2 SAAADI. CDR3 loop: CASTRGGGSETQYF. The CDR3 DNA follows: TGCGCCAGCACGCGGGGAGGAGGCTCAGAGACCCAGTACTTC.